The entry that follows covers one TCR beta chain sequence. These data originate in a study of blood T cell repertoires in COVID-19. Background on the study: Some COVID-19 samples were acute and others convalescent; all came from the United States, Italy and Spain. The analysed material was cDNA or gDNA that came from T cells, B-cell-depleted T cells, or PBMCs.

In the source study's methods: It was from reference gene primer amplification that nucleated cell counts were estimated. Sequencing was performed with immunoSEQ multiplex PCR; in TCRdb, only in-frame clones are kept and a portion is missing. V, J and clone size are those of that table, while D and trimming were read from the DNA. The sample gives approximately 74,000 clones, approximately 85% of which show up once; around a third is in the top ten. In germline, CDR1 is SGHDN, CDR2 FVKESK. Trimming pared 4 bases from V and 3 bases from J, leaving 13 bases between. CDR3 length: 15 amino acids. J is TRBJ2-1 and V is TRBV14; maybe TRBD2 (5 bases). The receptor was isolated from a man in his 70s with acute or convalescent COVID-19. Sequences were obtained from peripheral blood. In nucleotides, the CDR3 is TGTGCCAGCAGCCGCCTCGGGGATCTCTACAATGAGCAGTTCTTC. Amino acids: CASSRLGDLYNEQFF.